The sequence of this T cell receptor (beta chain) was determined in a study of blood T cells in healthy people across ages. A second PCR, run for roughly 7 to 11 cycles, used a sample-barcoded 5' primer plus a J-beta primer mix. TCRdb redid the calling of the 5' RACE reads with MiXCR, one entry per CDR3 protein. The sample contains about 680,000 distinct CDR3 sequences, over 45% of which appear only once. The specimen sequenced was blood. The TCR originated in a woman aged 55-69 years in good health.

The CDR3 DNA follows: TGCGCCAGCAGCCCAGGGGTCGGGAGGTACGAGCAGTACTTC. Protein product: CASSPGVGRYEQYF. The rearrangement joins TRBV4-3 to TRBJ2-5; tentatively, D is TRBD2 (7 bases). Near its end, the DNA agrees better with TRBJ2-7, so the J call may be wrong. Germline CDR1 and CDR2: LGHNA and YSLEER. The CDR3 loop spans 14 amino acids.